The 11 T cell receptor beta chains in this list originate from one sample, sequenced in a study of CXCR3-negative and CXCR3-positive naive CD8 T cells. Findings and caveats of the study: Hydrophobicity of TRB CDR3s was greater in CXCR3-positive naive cells than in CXCR3-negative naive cells.

With UMI labels, 5' RACE was used to prepare the TRB cDNA libraries. TCRdb reprocessed the 5' RACE reads; each CDR3 protein has one entry and no DNA is given. The listing records approximately 96,000 distinct CDR3 sequences. These receptors' antigens are unknown. The sample consisted of naive CXCR3+ CD8+ T cells from blood. Subset given: CD45RO-CCR7+CD27+CD95- naive CD8+ T cells expressing CXCR3 (TNR3+). The receptor set was obtained from a human donor in good health. Some clones in this sample may be carry-over from other donors' samples.

The rearrangement uses TRBV28 and TRBJ2-5; TCRdb names TRBD2, which stays unverified in the absence of DNA. Germline V CDR1 and CDR2: MDHEN, SYDVKM. This CDR3 contains 13 residues. This CDR3 reads CASRAQGGETQYF.

The chain uses TRBV6-2 or TRBV6-3 and TRBJ2-7; the D call from TCRdb, TRBD2, cannot be confirmed without DNA. Germline V gives CDR1 MNHEY, CDR2 SVGEGT. There are 15 residues in the CDR3. The CDR3 here is CASSFGLAPLREQYF.

This rearrangement joins TRBV3-1 to TRBJ1-1. The CDR3 loop spans 13 amino acids. The germline V gene has CDR1 LGHDT and CDR2 YNNKEL (reference sequence). This CDR3 is CASSQGSNTEAFF.

J is TRBJ1-1 and V is TRBV19. The CDR3 is 12 amino acids. The germline V gene has CDR1 LNHDA and CDR2 SQIVND (reference sequence). This chain's CDR3 is CASSMGLTEAFF.

CDR3 residues: CASSYGAGPSYEQYF. The genes are TRBV6-5 and TRBJ2-7; TCRdb selects TRBD2, and the lack of DNA leaves this call unchecked. There are 15 residues in the CDR3. In germline, CDR1 is MNHEY, CDR2 SVGAGI.

J is TRBJ2-1 and V is TRBV27; with no DNA, the TCRdb D assignment of TRBD1 cannot be verified. Germline V CDR1 and CDR2: MNHEY, SMNVEV (reference sequence). This CDR3 comprises 12 residues. The CDR3 loop reads CASSGTNNEQFF.

This sequence joins TRBV5-1 and TRBJ2-5; TCRdb calls TRBD2, which cannot be checked without DNA. CDR1 is SGHRS and CDR2 is YFSETQ in the germline V gene. This CDR3 comprises 16 residues. This chain's CDR3 is CASSLATRALGETQYF.

The rearrangement links TRBV4-1 to TRBJ2-7; TCRdb lists TRBD2, though no DNA is available to test this call. There are 15 residues in the CDR3. CDR1 is MGHRA and CDR2 is YSYEKL in the germline V gene. CDR3 sequence: CASSQPAVDSYEQYF.

This sequence joins TRBV7-8 and TRBJ2-5. The CDR3 length is 14 residues. In germline, CDR1 is SGHVS, CDR2 FQNEAQ. The CDR3 sequence is CASSFQQFQETQYF.

This chain joins TRBV29-1 and TRBJ2-5; lacking DNA, the TRBD2 call made by TCRdb goes unchecked. Per the germline V gene, CDR1 is SQVTM and CDR2 is ANQGSEA. The CDR3 is 13 residues long. CDR3 region: CSVHLPRAETQYF.

The chain combines TRBV27 with TRBJ1-5; TCRdb gives TRBD1 as the D gene, but with no DNA this cannot be confirmed. Germline V gene data show CDR1 as MNHEY and CDR2 as SMNVEV (reference sequence). This CDR3 has 17 amino acids. The CDR3 here is CASSSRQASWGNQPQHF.